The rows below give T cell receptor beta chains drawn from one sample of a study of identical twins. MiXCR, run by TCRdb on the 5' RACE reads, gives a single entry per CDR3 protein. The sample lists approximately 700,000 distinct CDR3 sequences, around 6.1% seen once, with about 1.8% in the top ten. The sequenced sample consisted of naive T cells sorted from blood. All receptors come from a man between 18 and 35 years old in good health. The CDR3 runs from the conserved cysteine through the conserved F or W.

15	TRBV6-2/TRBV6-3	TRBJ1-1	CASSPHRTGNTEAFF
15	TRBV14	TRBJ1-1	CASSRQGARVTEAFF
13	TRBV16	TRBJ1-1	CASSQSTGLEAFF
16	TRBV3-1	TRBJ2-2	CASSQDLPRGYGELFF
15	TRBV3-1	TRBJ1-2	CASSRSTDRDYGYTF
13	TRBV10-3	TRBJ2-3	CAISGVLTDTQYF
13	TRBV7-8	TRBJ2-1	CASSPVLGNEQFF
15	TRBV11-2	TRBJ2-3	CASRSIQQNTDTQYF
10	TRBV6-5	TRBJ2-7	CASTPNEQYF
14	TRBV7-9	TRBJ2-2	CASSLIVPAGELFF
17	TRBV9	TRBJ2-3	CASSAGTSVTSTDTQYF
13	TRBV21-1	TRBJ2-7	CASSKSCSYEQYF
12	TRBV10-2	TRBJ2-2	CASSQGAGELFF
15	TRBV4-2	TRBJ2-3	CASSHGTSATDTQYF
14	TRBV20-1	TRBJ1-1	CSAREQTGNTEAFF
12	TRBV7-2	TRBJ2-1	CASSPAGVVKFF
15	TRBV27	TRBJ2-1	CASIPGTSGYNEQFF
14	TRBV5-1	TRBJ2-1	CASSYWTGDNEQFF
16	TRBV15	TRBJ2-5	CATSRVAGGLGETQYF
15	TRBV7-8	TRBJ2-3	CASSYRPDSTDTQYF
13	TRBV5-1	TRBJ2-7	CASSLSTSAEQYF
15	TRBV5-1	TRBJ2-5	CASSFGRGRQETQYF
13	TRBV30	TRBJ2-7	CAWRSPGPYEQYF
15	TRBV20-1	TRBJ2-1	CSARPPGGAYNEQFF
11	TRBV29-1	TRBJ2-5	CSVVYQETQYF
16	TRBV7-9	TRBJ2-5	CASRSGQGLYQETQYF
15	TRBV12-3/TRBV12-4	TRBJ2-3	CASSFLGSPTDTQYF
15	TRBV12-3/TRBV12-4	TRBJ1-1	CASRRTGAMNTEAFF
17	TRBV4-2	TRBJ2-7	CASSQGLGGSFLGEQYF
16	TRBV20-1	TRBJ2-3	CSAAPSSGSEADTQYF
14	TRBV12-3/TRBV12-4	TRBJ1-3	CVSSRQAFGNTIYF
13	TRBV28	TRBJ2-1	CASKTSGRGEQFF
14	TRBV5-1	TRBJ2-3	CASSRRTNTDTQYF
14	TRBV2	TRBJ1-5	CASDRGGSNQPQHF
11	TRBV6-1	TRBJ1-5	CASSEGKPQHF
16	TRBV28	TRBJ2-3	CASSSQREGRKDTQYF
16	TRBV29-1	TRBJ1-2	CSVEALSTGTGNGYTF
14	TRBV5-1	TRBJ2-7	CASRFRDGSYEQYF
16	TRBV5-1	TRBJ1-5	CASSQTGGASNQPQHF